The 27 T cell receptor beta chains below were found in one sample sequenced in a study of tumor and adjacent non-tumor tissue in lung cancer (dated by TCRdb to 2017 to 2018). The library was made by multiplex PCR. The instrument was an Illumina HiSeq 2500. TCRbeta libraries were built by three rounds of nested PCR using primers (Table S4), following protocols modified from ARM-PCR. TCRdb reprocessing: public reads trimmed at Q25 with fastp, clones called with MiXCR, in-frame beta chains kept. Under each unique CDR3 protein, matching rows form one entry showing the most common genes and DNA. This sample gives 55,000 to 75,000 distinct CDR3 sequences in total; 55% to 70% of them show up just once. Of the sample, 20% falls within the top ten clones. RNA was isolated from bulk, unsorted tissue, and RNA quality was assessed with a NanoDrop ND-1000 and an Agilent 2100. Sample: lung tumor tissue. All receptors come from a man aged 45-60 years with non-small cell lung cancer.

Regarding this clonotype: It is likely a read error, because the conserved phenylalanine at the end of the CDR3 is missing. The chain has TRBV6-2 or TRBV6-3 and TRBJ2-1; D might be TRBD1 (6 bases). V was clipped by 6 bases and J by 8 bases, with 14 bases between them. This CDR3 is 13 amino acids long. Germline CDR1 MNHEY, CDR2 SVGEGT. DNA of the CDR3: TGTGCCAGCAGCCAACAGGGAAGGTATGAGCAGTTCTCC. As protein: CASSQQGRYEQFS.

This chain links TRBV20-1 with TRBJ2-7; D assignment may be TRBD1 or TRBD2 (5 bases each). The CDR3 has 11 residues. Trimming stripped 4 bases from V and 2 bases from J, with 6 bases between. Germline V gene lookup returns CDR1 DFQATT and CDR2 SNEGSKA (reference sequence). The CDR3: CSATGPYEQYF. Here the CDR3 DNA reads TGCAGTGCTACGGGGCCCTACGAGCAGTACTTC.

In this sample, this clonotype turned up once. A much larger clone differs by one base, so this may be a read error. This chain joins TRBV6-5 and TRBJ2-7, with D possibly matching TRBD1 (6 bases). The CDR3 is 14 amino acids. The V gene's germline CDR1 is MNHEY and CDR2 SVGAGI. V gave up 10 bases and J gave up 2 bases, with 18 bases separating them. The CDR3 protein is CAIRTGTHTYEQYF. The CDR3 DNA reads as TGTGCCATCAGGACCGGGACACATACCTACGAGCAGTACTTC.

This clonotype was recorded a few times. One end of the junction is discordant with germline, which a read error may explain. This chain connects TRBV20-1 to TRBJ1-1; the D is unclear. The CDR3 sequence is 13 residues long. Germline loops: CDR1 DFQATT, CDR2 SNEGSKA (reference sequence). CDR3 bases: TGCAGTGCTAGAGACGGGGTGGATACTGGAGCTTTCTTT. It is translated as CSARDGVDTGAFF.

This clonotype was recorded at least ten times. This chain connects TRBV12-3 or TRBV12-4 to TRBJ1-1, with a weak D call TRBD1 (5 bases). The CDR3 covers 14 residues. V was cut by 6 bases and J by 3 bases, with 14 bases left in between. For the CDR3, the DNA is TGTGCCAGCAGCCCGTCCGGGGGGTACACTGAAGCTTTCTTT. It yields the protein CASSPSGGYTEAFF.

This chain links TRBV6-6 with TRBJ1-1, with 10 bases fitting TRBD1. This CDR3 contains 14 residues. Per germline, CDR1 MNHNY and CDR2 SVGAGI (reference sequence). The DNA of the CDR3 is TGTGCTATCAGCTACGACAGGGGGCGAACTGAAGCTTTCTTT. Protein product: CAISYDRGRTEAFF.

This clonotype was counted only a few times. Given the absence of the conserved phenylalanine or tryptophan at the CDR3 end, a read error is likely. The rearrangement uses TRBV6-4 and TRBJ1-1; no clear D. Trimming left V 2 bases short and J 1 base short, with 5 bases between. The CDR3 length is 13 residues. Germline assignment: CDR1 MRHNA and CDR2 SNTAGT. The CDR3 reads CASSDGGNTEAFI. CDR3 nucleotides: TGTGCCAGCAGTGACGGAGGGAACACTGAAGCTTTCATT.

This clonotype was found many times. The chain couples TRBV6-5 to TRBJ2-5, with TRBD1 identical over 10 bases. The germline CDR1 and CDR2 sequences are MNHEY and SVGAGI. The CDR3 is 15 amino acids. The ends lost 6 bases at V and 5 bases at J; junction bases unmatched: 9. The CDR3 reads CASSPRQGAWETQYF. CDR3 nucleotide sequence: TGTGCCAGCAGCCCCAGACAGGGGGCCTGGGAGACCCAGTACTTC.

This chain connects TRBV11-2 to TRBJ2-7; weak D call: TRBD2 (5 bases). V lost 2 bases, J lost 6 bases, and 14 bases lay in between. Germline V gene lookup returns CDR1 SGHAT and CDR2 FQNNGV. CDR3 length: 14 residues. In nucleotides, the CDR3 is TGTGCCAGCAGCTTAATCGGGATAGGGATCGAGCAGTACTTC. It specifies CASSLIGIGIEQYF.

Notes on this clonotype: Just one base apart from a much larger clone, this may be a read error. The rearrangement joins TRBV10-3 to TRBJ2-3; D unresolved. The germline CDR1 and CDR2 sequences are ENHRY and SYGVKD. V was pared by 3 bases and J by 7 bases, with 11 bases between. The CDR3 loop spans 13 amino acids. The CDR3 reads CAISDPPVNTQYF. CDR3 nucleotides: TGTGCCATCAGTGACCCACCTGTCAATACGCAGTATTTT.

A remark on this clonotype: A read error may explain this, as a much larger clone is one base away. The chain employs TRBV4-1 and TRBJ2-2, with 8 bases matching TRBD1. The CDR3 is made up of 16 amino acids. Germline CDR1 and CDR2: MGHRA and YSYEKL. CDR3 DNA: TGCGCCAGCAGCCAACCCCGACAGGGGCCCACCTGGGAGCTGTTTTTT. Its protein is CASSQPRQGPTWELFF.

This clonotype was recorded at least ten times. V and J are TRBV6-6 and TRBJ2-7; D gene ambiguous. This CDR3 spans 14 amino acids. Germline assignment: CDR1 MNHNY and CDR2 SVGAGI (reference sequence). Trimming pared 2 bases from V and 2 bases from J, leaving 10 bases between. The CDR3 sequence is CASSYGRSAYEQYF. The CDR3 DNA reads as TGTGCCAGCAGTTACGGACGCTCGGCCTACGAGCAGTACTTC.

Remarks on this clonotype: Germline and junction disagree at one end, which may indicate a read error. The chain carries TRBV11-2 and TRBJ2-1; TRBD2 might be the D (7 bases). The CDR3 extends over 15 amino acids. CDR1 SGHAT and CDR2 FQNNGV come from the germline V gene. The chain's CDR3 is CTSSPTGGGGYEQFF. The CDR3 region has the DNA TGTACCAGCAGCCCTACAGGCGGGGGCGGTTATGAGCAGTTCTTC.

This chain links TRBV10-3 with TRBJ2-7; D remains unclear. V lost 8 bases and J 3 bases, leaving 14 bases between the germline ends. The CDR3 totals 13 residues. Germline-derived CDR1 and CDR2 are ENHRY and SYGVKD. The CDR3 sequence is CAIGRKEVYEQYF. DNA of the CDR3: TGTGCCATCGGGCGCAAAGAGGTCTACGAGCAGTACTTC.

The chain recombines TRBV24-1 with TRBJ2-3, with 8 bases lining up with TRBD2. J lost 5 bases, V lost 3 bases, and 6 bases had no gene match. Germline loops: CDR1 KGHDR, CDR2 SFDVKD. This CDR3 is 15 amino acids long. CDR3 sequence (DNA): TGTGCCACCAGTGATGGGACTAGTAGGGGAGATACGCAGTATTTT. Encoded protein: CATSDGTSRGDTQYF.

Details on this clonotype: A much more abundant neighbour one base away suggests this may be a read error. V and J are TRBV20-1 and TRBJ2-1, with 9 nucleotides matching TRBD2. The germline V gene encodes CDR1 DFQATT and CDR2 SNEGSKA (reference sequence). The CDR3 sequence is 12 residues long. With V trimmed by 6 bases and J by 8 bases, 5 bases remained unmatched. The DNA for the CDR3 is TGCAGTGCGCCGACTAGCGGATATGAGCAGTTCTTC. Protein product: CSAPTSGYEQFF.

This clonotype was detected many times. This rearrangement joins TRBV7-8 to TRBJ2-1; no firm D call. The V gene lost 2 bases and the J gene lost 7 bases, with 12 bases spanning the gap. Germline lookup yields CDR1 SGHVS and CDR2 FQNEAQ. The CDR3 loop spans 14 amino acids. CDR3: CASSLSATLNEQFF. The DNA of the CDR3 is TGTGCCAGCAGCTTATCGGCTACACTGAATGAGCAGTTCTTC. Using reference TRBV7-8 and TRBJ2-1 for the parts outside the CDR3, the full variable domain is GAGVSQSPRYKVAKRGQDVALRCDPISGHVSLFWYQQALGQGPEFLTYFQNEAQLDKSGLPSDRFFAERPEGSVSTLKIQRTQQEDSAVYLCASSLSATLNEQFFGPGTRLTVL.

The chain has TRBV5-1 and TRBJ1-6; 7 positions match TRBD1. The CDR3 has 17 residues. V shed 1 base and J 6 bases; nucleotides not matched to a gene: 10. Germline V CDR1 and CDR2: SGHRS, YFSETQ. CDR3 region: CASSLTPLDRANSPLHF. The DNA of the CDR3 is TGCGCCAGCAGCTTGACCCCCTTAGACAGGGCTAATTCACCCCTCCACTTT.

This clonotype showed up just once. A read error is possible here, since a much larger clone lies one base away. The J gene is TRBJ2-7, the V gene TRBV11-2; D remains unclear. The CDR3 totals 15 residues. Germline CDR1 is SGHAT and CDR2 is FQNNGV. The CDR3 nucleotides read TGTGCCTGCAGCTTACTGAGGACGAGCTCCTACGAGCAGTACTTC. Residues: CACSLLRTSSYEQYF.

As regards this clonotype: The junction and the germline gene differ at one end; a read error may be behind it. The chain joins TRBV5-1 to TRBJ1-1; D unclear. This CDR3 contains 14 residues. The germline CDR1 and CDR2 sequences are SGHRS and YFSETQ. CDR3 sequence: CSSSLSVMGTEAFF. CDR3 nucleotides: TGCTCCAGCAGCTTGAGCGTGATGGGCACCGAAGCTTTCTTT. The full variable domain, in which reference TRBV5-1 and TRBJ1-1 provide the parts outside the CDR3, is KAGVTQTPRYLIKTRGQQVTLSCSPISGHRSVSWYQQTPGQGLQFLFEYFSETQRNKGNFPGRFSGRQFSNSRSEMNVSTLELGDSALYLCSSSLSVMGTEAFFGQGTRLTVV.

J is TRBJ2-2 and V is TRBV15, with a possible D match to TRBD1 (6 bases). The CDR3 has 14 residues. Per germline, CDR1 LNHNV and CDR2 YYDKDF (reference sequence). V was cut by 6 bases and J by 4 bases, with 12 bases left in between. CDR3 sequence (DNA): TGTGCCACCAGTTTCAGGGGTTCCACCGGGGAGCTGTTTTTT. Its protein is CATSFRGSTGELFF.

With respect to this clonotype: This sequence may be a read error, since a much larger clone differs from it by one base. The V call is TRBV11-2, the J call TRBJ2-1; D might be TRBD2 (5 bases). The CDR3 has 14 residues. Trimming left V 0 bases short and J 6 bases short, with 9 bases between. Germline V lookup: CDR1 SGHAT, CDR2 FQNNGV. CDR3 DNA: TGTGCCAGCAGCTTAGAACTAGATGGCAATGAGCAGTTCTTC. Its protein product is CASSLELDGNEQFF.

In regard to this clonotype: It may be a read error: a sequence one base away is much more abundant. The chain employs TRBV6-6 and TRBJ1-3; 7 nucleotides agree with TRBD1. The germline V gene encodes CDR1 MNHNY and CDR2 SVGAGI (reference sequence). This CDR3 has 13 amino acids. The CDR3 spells CASQGGSVNTIYF. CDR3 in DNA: TGTGCCAGCCAAGGGGGCTCTGTAAACACCATATATTTT.

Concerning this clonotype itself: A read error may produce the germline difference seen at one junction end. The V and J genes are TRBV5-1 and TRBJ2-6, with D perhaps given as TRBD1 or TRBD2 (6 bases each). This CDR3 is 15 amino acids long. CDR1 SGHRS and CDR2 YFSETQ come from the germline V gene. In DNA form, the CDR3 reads TGCGCCAGCACCTTACAGGGCGGCGGGGCCAACGTCCTGGCTTTC. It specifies CASTLQGGGANVLAF.

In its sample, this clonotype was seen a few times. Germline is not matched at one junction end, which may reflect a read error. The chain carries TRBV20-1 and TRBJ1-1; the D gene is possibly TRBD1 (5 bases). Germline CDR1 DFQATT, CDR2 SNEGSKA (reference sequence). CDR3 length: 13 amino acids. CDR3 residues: CSTREGADTEALF. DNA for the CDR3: TGCAGTACTAGGGAAGGGGCTGACACTGAAGCTCTCTTT.

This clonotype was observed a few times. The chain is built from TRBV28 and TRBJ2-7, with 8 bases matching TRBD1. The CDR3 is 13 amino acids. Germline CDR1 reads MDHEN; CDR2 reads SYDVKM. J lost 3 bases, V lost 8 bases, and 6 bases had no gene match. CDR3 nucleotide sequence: TGTGCCAGCGCCCGGACAGGGTTCTACGAGCAGTACTTC. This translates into CASARTGFYEQYF.

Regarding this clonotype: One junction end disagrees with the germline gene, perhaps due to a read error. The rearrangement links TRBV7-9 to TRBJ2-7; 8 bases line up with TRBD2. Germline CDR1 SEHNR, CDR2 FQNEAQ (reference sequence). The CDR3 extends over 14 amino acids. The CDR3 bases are TGTACCAGCAGCTTAGGGCGGGGGGCCCCTCGGCAGTACTTC. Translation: CTSSLGRGAPRQYF.